The 15 T cell receptor beta chains given below trace back to one sample, sequenced in a study of OX40 agonist ivuxolimab in advanced cancers. Libraries were constructed by the immunoSEQ multiplex PCR assay. Not all clones reach the TCRdb copy of this immuneACCESS table, which keeps in-frame sequences only. Checked studies attribute under half of the gap to unresolved V genes and leave the rest unexplained. This sample holds 65,000 to 90,000 clones; 70% to 90% were observed only once. The ten largest clones represent 5% to 7% of the sample. The sample here was CD4+ or CD8+ T cells sorted from blood, taken in a trial of the OX40 agonist ivuxolimab. Source of these receptors: an adult with an advanced solid tumor such as melanoma, head and neck, liver or kidney cancer.

V usage is TRBV5-1 and J usage is TRBJ2-1; D might be TRBD1 (6 bases). CDR3 length: 15 residues. Germline-derived CDR1 and CDR2 are SGHRS and YFSETQ. The V gene lost 0 bases and the J gene lost 6 bases, with 13 bases spanning the gap. The CDR3 DNA sequence: TGCGCCAGCAGCTTGGTACAGGGCCTGGGCAATGAGCAGTTCTTC. Encoded protein: CASSLVQGLGNEQFF. The variable domain in full, with the rest retrieved from reference TRBV5-1 and TRBJ2-1, is KAGVTQTPRYLIKTRGQQVTLSCSPISGHRSVSWYQQTPGQGLQFLFEYFSETQRNKGNFPGRFSGRQFSNSRSEMNVSTLELGDSALYLCASSLVQGLGNEQFFGPGTRLTVL.

This clone appeared once. V is TRBV19 and J is TRBJ2-2; D is possibly TRBD2 (6 bases). This CDR3 has 16 amino acids. Trimming pared 1 base from V and 5 bases from J, leaving 14 bases between. CDR1 LNHDA and CDR2 SQIVND come from the germline V gene (reference sequence). The CDR3 loop reads CASSIGVGSSTGELFF. CDR3 DNA sequence: TGTGCCAGTAGTATAGGAGTCGGGAGTAGTACCGGGGAGCTGTTTTTT.

The rearrangement joins TRBV19 to TRBJ2-1; the D is unclear. The CDR3 has 16 amino acids. V was pared by 1 base and J by 5 bases, with 15 bases between. Per germline, CDR1 LNHDA and CDR2 SQIVND (reference sequence). The CDR3 nucleotides read TGTGCCAGTAGTATAGGTGTACTAACAACTAACAATGAGCAGTTCTTC. Protein: CASSIGVLTTNNEQFF.

The chain employs TRBV11-2 and TRBJ1-2; D remains ambiguous. Germline V CDR1 and CDR2: SGHAT, FQNNGV. The CDR3 totals 14 residues. The V and J ends lost 0 bases and 5 bases respectively, with 10 bases between them. The CDR3 DNA reads TGTGCCAGCAGCTTAGATCTGGGAACGTATGGCTACACCTTC. Translated, it gives CASSLDLGTYGYTF.

J is TRBJ2-1 and V is TRBV27; 9 bases fit TRBD2. J lost 3 bases, V lost 2 bases, and 8 bases had no gene match. The CDR3 is made up of 17 amino acids. Germline V gene data show CDR1 as MNHEY and CDR2 as SMNVEV (reference sequence). The CDR3 sequence: CASSLRKAGGLYNEQFF. CDR3 bases: TGTGCCAGCAGTTTACGTAAAGCGGGAGGACTCTACAATGAGCAGTTCTTC.

Of note for this clone: At one end, the junction sequence differs from germline, possibly due to a read error. As DNA, the CDR3 is TGCGCCAGCAGCCACGGTAACACTGAAGCTTTCTTT. This gives the protein CASSHGNTEAFF. The genes are TRBV7-2 and TRBJ1-1; the D is unclear. This CDR3 has 12 amino acids. Germline CDR1 and CDR2: SGHTA and FQGNSA.

The DNA of the CDR3 is TGTGCCAGCTCACCAACCACGGGGCCCACCGGGGAGCTGTTTTTT. Encoded protein: CASSPTTGPTGELFF. The V call is TRBV18, the J call TRBJ2-2, with D tentatively TRBD1 or TRBD2 (5 bases each). V was cut by 2 bases and J by 4 bases, with 11 bases left in between. Germline loops: CDR1 KGHSH, CDR2 LQKENI. The CDR3 is made up of 15 amino acids.

The rearrangement links TRBV7-6 to TRBJ2-3; 7 bases fit TRBD2. V was pared by 5 bases and J by 0 bases, with 11 bases of the junction left unmatched. Germline CDR1 and CDR2: SGHVS and FNYEAQ. The CDR3 runs to 17 residues. CDR3 region: CASSPRTRPSSTDTQYF. In DNA form, the CDR3 reads TGTGCCAGCAGCCCGCGGACTAGGCCTTCTAGCACAGATACGCAGTATTTT.

The gene calls are TRBV5-1 and TRBJ2-1; a possible D gene is TRBD2 (5 bases). The CDR3 totals 16 residues. Trimming left V 4 bases short and J 4 bases short, with 18 bases between. Germline V gene sequence: CDR1 SGHRS, CDR2 YFSETQ. The CDR3 sequence: CASSPAGGQRYNEQFF. The CDR3 DNA reads as TGCGCCAGCAGCCCGGCAGGCGGGCAAAGGTACAATGAGCAGTTCTTC.

This clone is a singleton in its sample. The chain combines TRBV12-5 with TRBJ2-2, with 7 bases fitting TRBD2. Trimming cost V 0 bases and J 12 bases; bases outside gene matches: 10. Germline V gives CDR1 LGHNT, CDR2 FRNRAP. This CDR3 has 15 residues. The CDR3 DNA follows: TGTGCTAGTGGTTTGGTACAACTAGCGTCTCGGAAGCTGTTTTTT. Protein: CASGLVQLASRKLFF. The full variable domain, in which reference TRBV12-5 and TRBJ2-2 provide the parts outside the CDR3, is DARVTQTPRHKVTEMGQEVTMRCQPILGHNTVFWYRQTMMQGLELLAYFRNRAPLDDSGMPKDRFSAEMPDATLATLKIQPSEPRDSAVYFCASGLVQLASRKLFFGEGSRLTVL.

The gene calls are TRBV7-8 and TRBJ2-7, with 10 bases identical to TRBD2. The V gene end was trimmed by 1 base and the J gene end by 4 bases; junction bases not matched to a gene: 4. Germline values: CDR1 SGHVS, CDR2 FQNEAQ. The CDR3 contains 15 residues. This CDR3 reads CASSLVGLALYEQYF. In DNA, the CDR3 is TGTGCCAGCAGCTTAGTGGGACTAGCGTTATACGAGCAGTACTTC.

This chain links TRBV2 with TRBJ1-2; 7 bases map to TRBD1. CDR1 is SNHLY, CDR2 FYNNEI, per germline. V was pared by 1 base and J by 4 bases, with 12 bases of the junction left unmatched. The CDR3 is 17 residues long. The CDR3 DNA is TGTGCCAGCAGTGAAGAGGCGGGGACAGCGAGCGCCTATGGCTACACCTTC. This encodes CASSEEAGTASAYGYTF. The full variable domain, its missing parts supplied by reference TRBV2 and TRBJ1-2, is EPEVTQTPSHQVTQMGQEVILRCVPISNHLYFYWYRQILGQKVEFLVSFYNNEISEKSEIFDDQFSVERPDGSNFTLKIRSTKLEDSAMYFCASSEEAGTASAYGYTFGSGTRLTVV.

The chain couples TRBV6-5 to TRBJ2-7; tentative D call: TRBD2 (5 bases). Germline CDR1 reads MNHEY; CDR2 reads SVGAGI. The CDR3 totals 14 residues. V was clipped by 6 bases and J by 3 bases, with 15 bases between them. CDR3 amino acids: CASRQTSTSYEQYF. The CDR3 coding sequence is TGTGCCAGCAGACAGACCTCAACTAGCTACGAGCAGTACTTC.

V and J are TRBV7-9 and TRBJ2-6; D unclear. The CDR3 loop spans 15 amino acids. Trimming removed 2 bases at V and 1 base at J, with 6 bases between. From germline, CDR1 is SEHNR and CDR2 FQNEAQ (reference sequence). CDR3 sequence reads: CASSLLGSGANVLTF. Written as DNA, the CDR3 is TGTGCCAGCAGCTTACTGGGATCTGGGGCCAACGTCCTGACTTTC.

This clone showed up just a few times. This sequence joins TRBV7-2 and TRBJ2-1; 11 bases agree with TRBD2. The junction had 5 bases not matched to a gene; V was cut back by 3 bases and J by 4 bases. Germline lookup yields CDR1 SGHTA and CDR2 FQGNSA. The CDR3 is 16 amino acids. This CDR3 reads CASSFFSGGGYNEQFF. Here the CDR3 DNA reads TGTGCCAGCAGCTTTTTTAGCGGGGGGGGATACAATGAGCAGTTCTTC.